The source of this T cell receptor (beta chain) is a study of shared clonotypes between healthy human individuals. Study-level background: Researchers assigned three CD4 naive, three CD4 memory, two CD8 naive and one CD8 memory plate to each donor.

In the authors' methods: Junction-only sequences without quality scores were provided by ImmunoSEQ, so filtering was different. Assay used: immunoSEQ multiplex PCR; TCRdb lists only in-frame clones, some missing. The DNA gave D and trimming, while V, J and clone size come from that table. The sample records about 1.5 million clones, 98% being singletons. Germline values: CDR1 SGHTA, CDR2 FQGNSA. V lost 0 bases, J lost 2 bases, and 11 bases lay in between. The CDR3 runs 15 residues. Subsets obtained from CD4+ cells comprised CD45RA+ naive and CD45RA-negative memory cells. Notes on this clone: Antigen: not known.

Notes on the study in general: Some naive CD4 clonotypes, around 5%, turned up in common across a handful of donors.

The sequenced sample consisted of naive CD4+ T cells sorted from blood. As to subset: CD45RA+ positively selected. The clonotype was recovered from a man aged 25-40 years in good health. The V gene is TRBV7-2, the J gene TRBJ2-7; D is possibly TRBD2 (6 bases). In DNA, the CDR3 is TGTGCCAGCAGCTTAGCGTCGGGGGAGGCCTACGAGCAGTACTTC. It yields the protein CASSLASGEAYEQYF.